This TCR beta chain derives from a study of shared clonotypes between healthy human individuals. Study at large: Samples came from a couple of female and a few male donors aged 18 to 49.

In the case of this clone: The antigen remains undetermined.

Replicate PCRs run on sorted subsets employed about 220 ng DNA, around 31,000 T cell genomes. The table came from immunoSEQ multiplex PCR; TCRdb's copy has only in-frame clones and leaves some out. The data contain 450,000 to 700,000 clones, nearly 97% of them singletons. Germline CDR1 is MDHEN and CDR2 is SYDVKM. V was cut by 2 bases and J by 3 bases, with 11 bases left in between. The CDR3 length is 15 residues. Findings and caveats of the study: For naive CD4 cells, approximately 4.7% of clonotypes were shared across a few donors. Specimens sampled were limited to blood, with tissue repertoires likely differing.

CD45RO-negative, CCR7-selected cells formed the naive CD8 fraction, which excluded terminally differentiated effector memory CD45RA+ cells. This TCR was sampled from a woman in her 30s in good health. The chain links TRBV28 to TRBJ2-1, with D possibly matching TRBD2 (6 bases). Specimen: naive CD8+ T cells sorted from blood. In DNA, the CDR3 is TGTGCCAGCAGTTTACGGCCGGACTACTACAATGAGCAGTTCTTC. Its translation is CASSLRPDYYNEQFF.